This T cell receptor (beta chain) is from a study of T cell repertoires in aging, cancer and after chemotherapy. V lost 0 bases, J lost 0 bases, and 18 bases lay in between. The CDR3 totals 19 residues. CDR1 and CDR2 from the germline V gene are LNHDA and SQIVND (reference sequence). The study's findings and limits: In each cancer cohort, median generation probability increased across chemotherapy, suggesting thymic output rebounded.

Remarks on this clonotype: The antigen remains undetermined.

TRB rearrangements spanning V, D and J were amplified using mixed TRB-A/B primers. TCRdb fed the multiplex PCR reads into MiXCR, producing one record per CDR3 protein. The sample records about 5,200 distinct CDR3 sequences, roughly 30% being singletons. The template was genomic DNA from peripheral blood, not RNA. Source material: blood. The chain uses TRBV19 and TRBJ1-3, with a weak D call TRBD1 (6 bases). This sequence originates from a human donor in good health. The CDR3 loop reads CASSIEGHRFFYSGNTIYF. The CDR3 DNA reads TGTGCCAGTAGTATAGAGGGACACAGATTTTTTTACTCTGGAAACACCATATATTTT.